This TCR beta chain was recovered during a study of identical twins. Study outcomes and limitations: Insertion counts were lower in abundant cord blood beta clonotypes, a trend that memory repertoires did not show.

This clonotype has more than one count but fewer than ten. Its antigen remains unknown. Germline-derived CDR1 and CDR2 are MDHEN and SYDVKM. The V and J ends lost 11 bases and 13 bases, in that order; junction bases with no gene match: 11. The CDR3 is 12 amino acids. TCRdb itself ran the 5' RACE reads through MiXCR, one entry per CDR3 protein. The sample contains around 230,000 distinct CDR3 sequences, around 9.6% of which appear only once. The sample taken for sequencing was memory (CD45RO+) T cells sorted from blood. The V call is TRBV28, the J call TRBJ1-1; 12 bases fit TRBD1. The source of this sequence is a woman aged 18-30 years in good health. This chain's CDR3 is CASTGDRGRGFF. The DNA for the CDR3 is TGTGCCTCAACAGGGGACAGGGGGCGTGGTTTCTTT. The whole variable domain, remainder taken from reference TRBV28 and TRBJ1-1, is DVKVTQSSRYLVKRTGEKVFLECVQDMDHENMFWYRQDPGLGLRLIYFSYDVKMKEKGDIPEGYSVSREKKERFSLILESASTNQTSMYLCASTGDRGRGFFGQGTRLTVV.